Listed below are T cell receptor beta chains from one sample, sequenced in a study of Graves' ophthalmopathy and Graves' hyperthyroidism. A single record per CDR3 protein comes from TCRdb applying MiXCR to the multiplex PCR reads. The data show over a million distinct CDR3 sequences, about 36% seen once. The sequenced sample was peripheral blood or thyroid tissue (not recorded which). Receptor source: an adult man with Graves' hyperthyroidism. CDR3s include the opening cysteine and the closing phenylalanine or tryptophan. The D gene is left open where the match is weak. The size of a clone is reported for some rows only, either as once, few or many, or as a class for expanded clones.

j_call d_call v_call clone_size cdr3_aa cdr3_nt
TRBJ2-5 TRBD1 TRBV12-3/TRBV12-4 - CASSKPGQGVLETQYF TGTGCCAGCAGTAAACCGGGACAGGGGGTTCTGGAGACCCAGTACTTC
TRBJ1-2 - TRBV29-1 many CSVVFTGRPRDYTF TGCAGCGTTGTTTTTACGGGGCGGCCCAGAGACTACACCTTC
TRBJ2-7 TRBD1 TRBV24-1 many CATSDDRELNEQYF TGTGCCACCAGTGATGACAGGGAGTTAAACGAGCAGTACTTC
TRBJ1-3 - TRBV9 - CASSAQGNSGNTIYF TGTGCCAGCAGCGCCCAGGGAAACTCTGGAAACACCATATATTTT
TRBJ2-7 - TRBV20-1 many CSARALMDRAYEQYF TGCAGTGCTAGAGCCCTAATGGACAGAGCCTACGAGCAGTACTTC
TRBJ2-5 - TRBV4-3 - CASSQRSGEQYF TGCGCCAGCAGCCAACGGTCGGGGGAGCAGTACTTC
TRBJ2-7 TRBD2 TRBV6-5 few CASSPRGLAGEYEQYF TGTGCCAGCAGTCCCAGAGGACTAGCGGGAGAATACGAGCAGTACTTC
TRBJ1-1 TRBD1 TRBV7-9 many CASSLGQGAWTEAFF TGTGCCAGCAGCTTAGGACAGGGGGCTTGGACTGAAGCTTTCTTT
TRBJ1-1 - TRBV19 many CASSIDPGGLATEAFF TGTGCCAGTAGTATAGATCCTGGGGGTCTAGCCACTGAAGCTTTCTTT
TRBJ2-3 TRBD2 TRBV20-1 few CSASGLAGENTDTQYF TGCAGTGCTAGCGGCCTAGCGGGGGAGAACACAGATACGCAGTATTTT
TRBJ2-7 TRBD2 TRBV9 many CASSVGLAGTYEQYF TGTGCCAGCAGCGTAGGACTAGCTGGGACCTACGAGCAGTACTTC
TRBJ1-5 TRBD1 TRBV2 - CASTRQGVGQPQHF TGTGCCAGCACTCGACAGGGGGTGGGTCAGCCCCAGCATTTT